A single sample is the source of the 9 T cell receptor beta chains below, sequenced in a study of PD-L1 blockade in urothelial cancer. Assay used: immunoSEQ multiplex PCR; TCRdb lists only in-frame clones, some missing. The sample contains 95,000 to 150,000 clones, more than 70% of which appear only once. Noted time point: peripheral blood 6 weeks after treatment start. Sequenced material: PBMCs, taken around atezolizumab (anti-PD-L1) treatment. These receptors all come from a man aged 50 to 60 with urothelial cancer.

This chain uses TRBV6-5 with TRBJ1-3, with no clear D. Looked up from germline, CDR1 is MNHEY and CDR2 is SVGAGI. The CDR3 totals 15 residues. V gave up 5 bases and J gave up 4 bases, with 15 bases separating them. The CDR3 is CASSSPREGGNTIYF. The CDR3 nucleotides read TGTGCCAGCAGTAGCCCCCGGGAGGGAGGAAACACCATATATTTT.

CDR3 region: CASSVASGAYEQYF. The CDR3 DNA reads TGTGCCAGCAGTGTAGCTAGCGGAGCATACGAGCAGTACTTC. The chain has TRBV6-1 and TRBJ2-7; TRBD2 aligns across 7 bases. CDR1 is MNHNS, CDR2 SASEGT, per germline. The CDR3 consists of 14 residues. V lost 4 bases to trimming and J lost 4 bases; unmatched junction nucleotides: 7.

The chain is built from TRBV4-1 and TRBJ1-4; D unresolved. The germline gives CDR1 MGHRA, CDR2 YSYEKL. The CDR3 totals 15 residues. The V and J ends lost 0 bases and 4 bases respectively, with 9 bases between them. DNA of the CDR3: TGCGCCAGCAGCCAAGATCCGGGGAGTAATGAAAAACTGTTTTTT. As protein: CASSQDPGSNEKLFF.

This sequence joins TRBV11-3 and TRBJ2-3; weak D call: TRBD2 (6 bases). Germline CDR1 and CDR2: SGHNT and YENEEA. V lost 3 bases, J lost 0 bases, and 10 bases lay in between. The CDR3 spans 15 residues. This CDR3 is CASSFLGGSTDTQYF. CDR3 nucleotides: TGTGCCAGCAGCTTTTTAGGAGGGAGCACAGATACGCAGTATTTT.

The chain carries TRBV2 and TRBJ1-6; possibly TRBD1 for D (6 bases). Trimming stripped 4 bases from V and 6 bases from J, with 13 bases between. There are 15 residues in the CDR3. Germline V gene data show CDR1 as SNHLY and CDR2 as FYNNEI. The CDR3 is CASSVLTGGNSPLHF. The CDR3 coding sequence is TGTGCCAGCAGTGTTTTGACAGGTGGTAATTCACCCCTCCACTTT. The entire variable domain, with the rest obtained from reference TRBV2 and TRBJ1-6, is as follows: EPEVTQTPSHQVTQMGQEVILRCVPISNHLYFYWYRQILGQKVEFLVSFYNNEISEKSEIFDDQFSVERPDGSNFTLKIRSTKLEDSAMYFCASSVLTGGNSPLHFGNGTRLTVT.

The rearrangement joins TRBV27 to TRBJ2-7; a possible D gene is TRBD1 (6 bases). The V gene's germline CDR1 is MNHEY and CDR2 SMNVEV (reference sequence). Trimming removed 0 bases from V and 1 base from J, with 16 bases in between. This CDR3 has 17 residues. The CDR3 is CASSLSSWARGSYEQYF. CDR3 bases: TGTGCCAGCAGTTTATCTAGTTGGGCCAGGGGATCCTACGAGCAGTACTTC.

This clone was detected only a few times. The chain couples TRBV7-2 to TRBJ2-3; a weak D match, TRBD2 (5 bases). Looked up from germline, CDR1 is SGHTA and CDR2 is FQGNSA. The CDR3 is 15 residues long. Between the trimmed V and J ends, which lost 5 bases and 0 bases, there was a span of 12 bases. The CDR3 loop is CASSRGPTSTDTQYF. The CDR3, as DNA: TGTGCCAGCAGCCGAGGGCCAACTAGCACAGATACGCAGTATTTT.

The chain carries TRBV19 and TRBJ2-7; D ambiguous. Trimming left V 6 bases short and J 2 bases short, with 5 bases between. In germline, CDR1 is LNHDA, CDR2 SQIVND (reference sequence). The CDR3 totals 11 residues. The CDR3 DNA follows: TGTGCCAGTAGATCGGCCTACGAGCAGTACTTC. This translates into CASRSAYEQYF.

The chain uses TRBV6-5 and TRBJ2-3; D perhaps matches TRBD2 (6 bases). CDR3 length: 14 amino acids. The germline CDR1 and CDR2 sequences are MNHEY and SVGAGI. V lost 7 bases and J 4 bases, leaving 15 bases between the germline ends. In DNA, the CDR3 is TGTGCCAGCAAAGCGGGCCTTACTGCAGATACGCAGTATTTT. This sequence encodes CASKAGLTADTQYF.